These 9 T cell receptor beta chains were all obtained from the same sample, sequenced in a study of OX40 agonist ivuxolimab in advanced cancers. Here immunoSEQ multiplex PCR was the method, and the copy in TCRdb shows in-frame clones only, minus some. In the table there are some 100,000 clones, approximately 80% of which are singletons. The source material was CD4+ or CD8+ T cells sorted from blood, sampled in a trial of the OX40 agonist ivuxolimab. These receptors originate from an adult with an advanced solid tumor such as melanoma, head and neck, liver or kidney cancer.

Points on this clone: The same CDR3 can be traced to other DNA sequences in this sample. The chain combines TRBV9 with TRBJ1-6; 7 nucleotides match TRBD1. The germline V gene encodes CDR1 SGDLS and CDR2 YYNGEE. The CDR3 length is 15 residues. Trimming at V came to 0 bases and at J to 7 bases, leaving 4 bases not matched to a gene. Written as DNA, the CDR3 is TGTGCCAGCAGCGTAGATCTACAGGGGAATTCACCCCTCCACTTT. This gives the protein CASSVDLQGNSPLHF.

The chain carries TRBV6-6 and TRBJ2-1, with 8 bases identical to TRBD2. Germline CDR1 is MNHNY and CDR2 is SVGAGI (reference sequence). J lost 9 bases, V lost 4 bases, and 11 bases had no gene match. The CDR3 has 15 residues. In DNA, the CDR3 is TGTGCCAGCAGTTCCCGGGGGGGCATCGGAATTGAGCAGTTCTTC. Residues: CASSSRGGIGIEQFF.

In this sample, this clone turned up once. The chain is built from TRBV7-3 and TRBJ2-5, with TRBD1 matching 9 bases. CDR3 length: 14 residues. Germline V CDR1 and CDR2: SGHTA, FQGTGA. With 5 bases clipped from V and 2 bases from J, the junction kept 3 bases outside the gene matches. Here the CDR3 reads CASSPGTGQETQYF. Here the CDR3 DNA reads TGTGCCAGCAGCCCCGGGACAGGGCAAGAGACCCAGTACTTC. Together with reference TRBV7-3 and TRBJ2-5, the CDR3 gives the full variable domain: GAGVSQTPSNKVTEKGKYVELRCDPISGHTALYWYRQSLGQGPEFLIYFQGTGAADDSGLPNDRFFAVRPEGSVSTLKIQRTERGDSAVYLCASSPGTGQETQYFGPGTRLLVL.

The V call is TRBV29-1, the J call TRBJ1-1; D might be TRBD1 (6 bases). The CDR3 is 10 residues long. The germline gives CDR1 SQVTM, CDR2 ANQGSEA. V was pared by 5 bases and J by 5 bases, with 6 bases between. The CDR3 DNA sequence: TGCAGCGTTAGGGGGACTGAAGCTTTCTTT. Translating gives CSVRGTEAFF.

This chain links TRBV5-1 with TRBJ2-5; D is possibly TRBD2 (6 bases). The germline V gene encodes CDR1 SGHRS and CDR2 YFSETQ. V lost 3 bases to trimming and J lost 5 bases, with 14 bases between them. The CDR3 has 14 residues. The CDR3 coding sequence is TGCGCCAGCAGCTGGATAGACGGAGGGGAGACCCAGTACTTC. Translating gives CASSWIDGGETQYF.

DNA for the CDR3: TGTGCCAGTAGTATAGACCCGACGAGGAATGAGCAGTTCTTC. Its translation is CASSIDPTRNEQFF. The V and J genes are TRBV19 and TRBJ2-1, with no clear D. The CDR3 has 14 residues. The germline V gene has CDR1 LNHDA and CDR2 SQIVND (reference sequence). V gave up 0 bases and J gave up 7 bases, with 10 bases separating them.

This clone appeared once. The chain employs TRBV6-5 and TRBJ1-6; 8 bases are a match to TRBD1. J lost 9 bases, V lost 6 bases, and 7 bases had no gene match. CDR3 length: 14 residues. Germline values: CDR1 MNHEY, CDR2 SVGAGI. CDR3 bases: TGTGCCAGCAGCCCGGGACAGGAAAGTTCACCCCTCCACTTT. Its protein product is CASSPGQESSPLHF.

In this sample, this clone turned up a few times. This chain uses TRBV6-1 with TRBJ1-6; D possibly corresponds to TRBD1 (6 bases). Germline lookup yields CDR1 MNHNS and CDR2 SASEGT. This CDR3 contains 16 residues. Trimming took off 4 bases at V and 9 bases at J, with 19 bases between the two ends. In nucleotides, the CDR3 is TGTGCCAGCAGTGCCAAGGGGGGGGGACAAAGTTCACCCCTCCACTTT. It yields the protein CASSAKGGGQSSPLHF.

The V and J genes are TRBV7-9 and TRBJ1-2; tentative D call: TRBD1 (5 bases). This CDR3 comprises 17 residues. The V end was cut by 1 base, the J end by 7 bases, with 22 bases between. Per the germline V gene, CDR1 is SEHNR and CDR2 is FQNEAQ (reference sequence). CDR3 sequence (DNA): TGTGCCAGCAGCTTAGAGTGGGGCGAGGCAGGTGGCGGTGGCTACACCTTC. Its protein is CASSLEWGEAGGGGYTF.